These 26 T cell receptor beta chains share one sample of origin, sequenced in a study of T cells in localized non-small cell lung cancer. Produced via immunoSEQ multiplex PCR; TCRdb's table is partial and in-frame only. This table has 90,000 to 100,000 clones, about nine tenths appearing once. The sequences come from PBMCs, collected before any cancer treatment. The receptors were sampled from a woman aged 40-75 years with stage II squamous cell lung carcinoma.

With regard to this clone: One end of the junction varies from germline; a read error may be responsible. The V and J genes are TRBV7-7 and TRBJ2-3, with D possibly TRBD2 on 5 matching bases. CDR3 length equals 13 residues. Germline assignment: CDR1 SSHAT and CDR2 FNYEAQ (reference sequence). Written as DNA, the CDR3 is TGTGCTAGCAGCTTCGGGGTGGGAGATACGCAGTATTTT. Amino acids: CASSFGVGDTQYF.

The chain has TRBV29-1 and TRBJ2-3; perhaps TRBD2 as D (5 bases). The CDR3 is 14 amino acids. Trimming left V 0 bases short and J 2 bases short, with 9 bases between. Germline CDR1 reads SQVTM; CDR2 reads ANQGSEA. CDR3 protein: CSVEDPRATDTQYF. The CDR3 nucleotides read TGCAGCGTTGAAGACCCGAGGGCCACAGATACGCAGTATTTT.

This chain links TRBV29-1 with TRBJ2-3, with 8 bases aligning to TRBD1. Germline lookup yields CDR1 SQVTM and CDR2 ANQGSEA. This CDR3 has 15 residues. The V gene end was trimmed by 1 base and the J gene end by 2 bases; junction bases not matched to a gene: 5. The CDR3 region is CSVEGYRGNTDTQYF. The CDR3 DNA reads TGCAGCGTTGAAGGGTACAGGGGGAACACAGATACGCAGTATTTT.

The chain recombines TRBV6-5 with TRBJ1-6; tentatively, D is TRBD1 (6 bases). The V end lost 6 bases, the J end lost 8 bases, and 14 bases lay between the germline ends. The germline CDR1 and CDR2 sequences are MNHEY and SVGAGI. The CDR3 loop spans 14 amino acids. The CDR3 loop reads CASSRSGADSPLHF. The CDR3 DNA follows: TGTGCCAGCAGCCGATCAGGGGCGGATTCACCCCTCCACTTT.

The J gene is TRBJ2-7, the V gene TRBV7-6, with D perhaps matching TRBD2 (5 bases). Deletions cut 5 bases from V and 4 bases from J, with 9 bases between. CDR3 length equals 12 residues. The V gene's germline CDR1 is SGHVS and CDR2 FNYEAQ. The chain's CDR3 is CASSPSGYEQYF. The DNA of the CDR3 is TGTGCCAGCAGCCCCTCGGGGTACGAGCAGTACTTC.

The chain employs TRBV25-1 and TRBJ1-1; D call uncertain. CDR3 length equals 15 residues. Germline loops: CDR1 MGHDK, CDR2 SYGVNS. Trimming pared 4 bases from V and 2 bases from J, leaving 14 bases between. The CDR3 loop reads CASSGRVGFNTEAFF. In nucleotides, the CDR3 is TGTGCCAGCAGTGGCCGGGTCGGGTTTAACACTGAAGCTTTCTTT.

This clone was recorded once. The chain links TRBV11-2 to TRBJ2-7; the D gene could be TRBD1 or TRBD2 (5 bases each). CDR3 length equals 15 residues. Trimming removed 1 base at V and 2 bases at J, with 12 bases between. Germline CDR1 and CDR2: SGHAT and FQNNGV. The CDR3 DNA is TGTGCCAGCAGCTTAGCCCCGGGACGGGCCTACGAGCAGTACTTC. Residues: CASSLAPGRAYEQYF.

The chain uses TRBV30 and TRBJ1-2; D possibly corresponds to TRBD1 (5 bases). Trimming took off 5 bases at V and 6 bases at J, with 13 bases between the two ends. Germline lookup yields CDR1 GTSNPN and CDR2 SVGIG (reference sequence). CDR3 length equals 12 residues. CDR3 DNA: TGTGCCTGGGTTCAGGGAGAAGATGGCTACACCTTC. This encodes CAWVQGEDGYTF.

The chain links TRBV6-5 to TRBJ1-6; D is ambiguous. From germline, CDR1 is MNHEY and CDR2 SVGAGI. The ends were cut back, 9 bases at V and 0 bases at J, with 9 bases in the middle. This CDR3 region has 14 residues. This CDR3 reads CASQLSSYNSPLHF. The DNA of the CDR3 is TGTGCCAGTCAATTAAGCTCCTATAATTCACCCCTCCACTTT.

The chain carries TRBV18 and TRBJ1-2; 11 nucleotides line up with TRBD1. With V trimmed by 3 bases and J by 4 bases, 10 bases remained unmatched. From germline, CDR1 is KGHSH and CDR2 LQKENI. CDR3 size: 17 residues. CDR3 region: CASSPPDRGRISYGYTF. The CDR3 nucleotides read TGTGCCAGCTCACCCCCGGACAGGGGGCGGATTAGCTATGGCTACACCTTC.

The V and J genes are TRBV28 and TRBJ2-2, with TRBD2 as a possible D gene (5 bases). Trimming removed 3 bases at V and 2 bases at J, with 16 bases between. This CDR3 is 17 amino acids long. Germline values: CDR1 MDHEN, CDR2 SYDVKM. The CDR3 region has the DNA TGTGCCAGCAGTTTCCCTCAGAGAGGGAAAAACACCGGGGAGCTGTTTTTT. It encodes CASSFPQRGKNTGELFF.

The V and J genes are TRBV9 and TRBJ1-2; D remains unclear. Trimming shortened V by 0 bases and J by 6 bases, and 18 bases separated the two germline ends. Germline V gives CDR1 SGDLS, CDR2 YYNGEE. The CDR3 is 16 residues long. The CDR3 DNA follows: TGTGCCAGCAGCGTAGGGGGAAAGTTTGGCTACGATGGCTACACCTTC. Amino acids: CASSVGGKFGYDGYTF.

This clone showed up just once. This chain links TRBV5-1 with TRBJ1-1; the D gene is possibly TRBD1 (5 bases). CDR1 is SGHRS and CDR2 is YFSETQ in the germline V gene. CDR3 length: 13 residues. Trimming pared 4 bases from V and 1 base from J, leaving 8 bases between. Here the CDR3 reads CASSRGQNTEAFF. The CDR3 coding sequence is TGCGCCAGCAGCCGAGGACAGAACACTGAAGCTTTCTTT.

This chain connects TRBV5-6 to TRBJ2-2; possibly TRBD1 for D (5 bases). The V gene's germline CDR1 is SGHDT and CDR2 YYEEEE. The CDR3 totals 16 residues. With 0 bases removed from V and 1 base from J, the gap between germline ends came to 10 bases. Here the CDR3 DNA reads TGTGCCAGCAGCTTGGACACAGGCTGGAACACCGGGGAGCTGTTTTTT. As protein: CASSLDTGWNTGELFF. Drawing the rest from reference TRBV5-6 and TRBJ2-2, the complete variable domain is DAGVTQSPTHLIKTRGQQVTLRCSPKSGHDTVSWYQQALGQGPQFIFQYYEEEERQRGNFPDRFSGHQFPNYSSELNVNALLLGDSALYLCASSLDTGWNTGELFFGEGSRLTVL.

The chain recombines TRBV28 with TRBJ2-1; 9 bases map to TRBD2. V dropped 2 bases and J dropped 5; count of bases not matched to a gene: 1. This CDR3 comprises 14 residues. In germline, CDR1 is MDHEN, CDR2 SYDVKM. As DNA, the CDR3 is TGTGCCAGCAGTTTAGCGGGGGGGGACAATGAGCAGTTCTTC. Amino acids: CASSLAGGDNEQFF.

The rearrangement uses TRBV28 and TRBJ1-1; D is unclear. The CDR3 is made up of 13 amino acids. Between the trimmed V and J ends, which lost 3 bases and 0 bases, there was a span of 5 bases. Germline CDR1 and CDR2: MDHEN and SYDVKM. The CDR3 DNA reads as TGTGCCAGCAGTTTTTCAGTGAACACTGAAGCTTTCTTT. This encodes CASSFSVNTEAFF.

The chain recombines TRBV7-6 with TRBJ1-1; D is unclear. The CDR3 contains 13 residues. The germline V gene encodes CDR1 SGHVS and CDR2 FNYEAQ. V lost 2 bases and J lost 0, with 4 bases in between. The CDR3 is CASSLLMNTEAFF. The CDR3 nucleotides read TGTGCCAGCAGCTTACTTATGAACACTGAAGCTTTCTTT.

The chain recombines TRBV5-8 with TRBJ2-7; D is ambiguous. The CDR3 totals 13 residues. Trimming removed 5 bases at V and 4 bases at J, with 13 bases between. The V gene's germline CDR1 is SGHTS and CDR2 YDEGEE. This CDR3 is CASRSGVGYEQYF. Written as DNA, the CDR3 is TGTGCCAGCAGATCTGGAGTAGGGTACGAGCAGTACTTC.

This sequence joins TRBV27 and TRBJ1-4; no reliable D call. Trimming took off 5 bases at V and 9 bases at J, with 13 bases between the two ends. Germline CDR1 reads MNHEY; CDR2 reads SMNVEV (reference sequence). This CDR3 has 13 amino acids. The CDR3 protein is CASSPLILQKLFF. Written as DNA, the CDR3 is TGTGCCAGCAGTCCCTTGATCCTCCAAAAACTGTTTTTT.

V usage is TRBV29-1 and J usage is TRBJ1-5; weak D call: TRBD1 (5 bases). Germline V lookup: CDR1 SQVTM, CDR2 ANQGSEA. Trimming cost V 7 bases and J 8 bases, with 18 bases left between them. The CDR3 loop spans 13 amino acids. CDR3 nucleotide sequence: TGCAGCGCCCGTGAGGGACCCCGTGAGCCCCAGCATTTT. It yields the protein CSAREGPREPQHF.

J is TRBJ1-1 and V is TRBV19, with TRBD1 as a possible D gene (6 bases). The V and J ends lost 5 bases and 10 bases respectively, with 14 bases between them. CDR3 length: 12 residues. Germline V CDR1 and CDR2: LNHDA, SQIVND (reference sequence). CDR3 sequence reads: CASSLGASGAFF. As DNA, the CDR3 is TGTGCCAGTAGTCTGGGGGCCTCCGGAGCTTTCTTT.

The chain employs TRBV2 and TRBJ2-7, with 8 bases aligning to TRBD1. V gave up 8 bases and J gave up 2 bases; unmatched junction bases: 5. Germline lookup yields CDR1 SNHLY and CDR2 FYNNEI. CDR3 size: 13 residues. CDR3: CASRTGSPYEQYF. The CDR3, as DNA: TGTGCCAGCCGGACAGGGAGCCCCTACGAGCAGTACTTC.

The chain employs TRBV7-8 and TRBJ2-5; 7 bases are a match to TRBD1. Germline-derived CDR1 and CDR2 are SGHVS and FQNEAQ. The CDR3 spans 16 residues. V shed 3 bases, J shed 4 bases, and the junction held 11 bases outside the gene matches. DNA for the CDR3: TGTGCCAGCAGCTTTAATACAGGGGCAGGCGGAGAGACCCAGTACTTC. Amino acid sequence: CASSFNTGAGGETQYF.

This chain joins TRBV6-5 and TRBJ1-2; weak D call: TRBD1 (5 bases). Trimming took off 6 bases at V and 8 bases at J, with 22 bases between the two ends. The germline CDR1 and CDR2 sequences are MNHEY and SVGAGI. CDR3 size: 15 residues. The CDR3 DNA reads as TGTGCCAGCAGCCGACAGCGGGACCCGGCGGAAGGCTACACCTTC. It is translated as CASSRQRDPAEGYTF.

The chain carries TRBV6-1 and TRBJ2-2; tentative D call: TRBD2 (6 bases). Germline CDR1 and CDR2: MNHNS and SASEGT. The CDR3 totals 14 residues. Trimming shortened V by 8 bases and J by 4 bases, and 14 bases separated the two germline ends. CDR3 amino acids: CASQRAAFTGELFF. The CDR3 nucleotides are TGTGCCAGCCAGCGGGCCGCGTTCACCGGGGAGCTGTTTTTT.

The rearrangement uses TRBV11-2 and TRBJ1-5, with D unresolved. Trimming cost V 5 bases and J 4 bases, with 15 bases left between them. The CDR3 covers 15 residues. Germline V CDR1 and CDR2: SGHAT, FQNNGV. The CDR3 nucleotides are TGTGCCAGCAGCCAAATGGGGTCAGGTAATCAGCCCCAGCATTTT. The encoded protein is CASSQMGSGNQPQHF. The whole variable domain, remainder taken from reference TRBV11-2 and TRBJ1-5, is EAGVAQSPRYKIIEKRQSVAFWCNPISGHATLYWYQQILGQGPKLLIQFQNNGVVDDSQLPKDRFSAERLKGVDSTLKIQPAKLEDSAVYLCASSQMGSGNQPQHFGDGTRLSIL.